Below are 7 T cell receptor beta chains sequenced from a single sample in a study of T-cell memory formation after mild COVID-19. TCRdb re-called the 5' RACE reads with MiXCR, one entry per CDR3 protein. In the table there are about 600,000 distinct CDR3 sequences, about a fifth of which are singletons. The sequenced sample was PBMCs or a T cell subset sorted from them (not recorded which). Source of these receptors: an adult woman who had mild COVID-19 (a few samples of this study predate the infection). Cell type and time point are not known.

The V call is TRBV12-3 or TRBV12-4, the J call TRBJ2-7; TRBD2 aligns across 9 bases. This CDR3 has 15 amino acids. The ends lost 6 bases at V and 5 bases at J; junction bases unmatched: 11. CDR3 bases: TGTGCCAGCAGCAGTCTTGCGGGAGGGGTCCACGAGCAGTACTTC. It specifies CASSSLAGGVHEQYF.

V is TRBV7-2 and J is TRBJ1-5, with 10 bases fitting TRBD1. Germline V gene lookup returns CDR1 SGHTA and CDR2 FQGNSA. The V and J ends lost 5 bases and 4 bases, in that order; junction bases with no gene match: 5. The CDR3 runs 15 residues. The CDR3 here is CASSRTGGTNQPQHF. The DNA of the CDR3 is TGTGCCAGCAGCCGGACAGGGGGTACAAATCAGCCCCAGCATTTT.

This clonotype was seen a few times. The CDR3 reads CASSQTWHREETQYF. The CDR3 nucleotides are TGTGCCAGCAGTCAAACTTGGCACAGGGAAGAGACCCAGTACTTC. V is TRBV6-5 and J is TRBJ2-5, with D maybe TRBD1 (6 bases). Trimming stripped 5 bases from V and 3 bases from J, with 16 bases between. The germline V gene encodes CDR1 MNHEY and CDR2 SVGAGI. CDR3 length: 15 residues.

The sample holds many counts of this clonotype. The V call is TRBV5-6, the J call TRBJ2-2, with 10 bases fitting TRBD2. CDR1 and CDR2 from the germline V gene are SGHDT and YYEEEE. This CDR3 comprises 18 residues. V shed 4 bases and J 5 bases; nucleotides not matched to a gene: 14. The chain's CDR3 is CASSRPIVAGGLTGELFF. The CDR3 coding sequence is TGTGCCAGCAGCCGGCCGATAGTAGCGGGGGGCCTGACCGGGGAGCTGTTTTTT.

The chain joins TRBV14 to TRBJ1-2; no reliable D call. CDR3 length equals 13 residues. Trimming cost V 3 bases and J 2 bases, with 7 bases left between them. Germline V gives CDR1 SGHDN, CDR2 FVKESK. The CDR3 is CASSHTRNYGYTF. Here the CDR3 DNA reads TGTGCCAGCAGCCATACACGAAACTATGGCTACACCTTC.

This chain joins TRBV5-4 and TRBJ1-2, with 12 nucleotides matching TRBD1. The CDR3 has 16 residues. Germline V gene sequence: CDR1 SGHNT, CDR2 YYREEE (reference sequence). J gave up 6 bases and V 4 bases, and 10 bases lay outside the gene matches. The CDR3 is CASSPMPGQGAHGYTF. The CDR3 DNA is TGTGCCAGCAGCCCCATGCCGGGACAGGGGGCTCATGGCTACACCTTC.

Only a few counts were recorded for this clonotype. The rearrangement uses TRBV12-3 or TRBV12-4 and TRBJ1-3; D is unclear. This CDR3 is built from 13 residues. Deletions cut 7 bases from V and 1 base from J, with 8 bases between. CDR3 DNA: TGTGCCAGCAACCAGGATTCTGGAAACACCATATATTTT. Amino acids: CASNQDSGNTIYF.